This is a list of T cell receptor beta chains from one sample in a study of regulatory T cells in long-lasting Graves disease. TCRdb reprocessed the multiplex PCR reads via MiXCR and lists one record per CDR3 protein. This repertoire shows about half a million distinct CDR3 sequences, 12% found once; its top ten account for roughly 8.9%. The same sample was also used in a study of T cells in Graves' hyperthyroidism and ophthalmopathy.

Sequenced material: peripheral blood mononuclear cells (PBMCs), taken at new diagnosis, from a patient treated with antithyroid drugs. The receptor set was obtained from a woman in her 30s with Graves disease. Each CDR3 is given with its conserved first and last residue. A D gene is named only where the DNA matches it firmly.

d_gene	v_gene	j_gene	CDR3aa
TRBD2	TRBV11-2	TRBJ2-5	CASSLDRLAGLQETQYF
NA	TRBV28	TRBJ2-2	CASISQGITGELFF
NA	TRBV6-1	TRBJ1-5	CASIVTFNSNQPQHF
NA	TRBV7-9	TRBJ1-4	CASSLARGSAEKLFF
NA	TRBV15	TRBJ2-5	CATSRGLPGETQYF
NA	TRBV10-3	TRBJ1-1	CAISDRPNTEAFF
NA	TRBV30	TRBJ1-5	CALNRQENQPQHF
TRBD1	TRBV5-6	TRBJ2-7	CASATGTGSYEQYF
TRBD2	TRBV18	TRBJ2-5	CASSPSPTSGKETQYF
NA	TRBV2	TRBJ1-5	CASSGQGIGQPQHF